The sequence of this T cell receptor (beta chain) was determined in a study of CD8 T cells in ankylosing spondylitis. This CDR3 comprises 12 residues. Between the trimmed V and J ends, which lost 9 bases and 6 bases, there was a span of 12 bases. TCRdb processed the 5' RACE reads anew with MiXCR; each CDR3 protein has one entry. The sample lists about 130,000 distinct CDR3 sequences; roughly 15% were seen once. The rearrangement uses TRBV12-3 or TRBV12-4 and TRBJ1-3; no definite D call. The sample comprised blood, either unsorted or a sorted T cell fraction (not recorded which). The source of this sequence is a female donor with ankylosing spondylitis or in good health (not recorded which). This CDR3 is CASSKRENTIYF. CDR3 nucleotide sequence: TGTGCCAGTTCTAAAAGGGAAAACACCATATATTTT.